Shown below are 19 T cell receptor beta chains from a single sample sequenced in a study of blood T cells in healthy people across ages (dated by TCRdb to between 2014 and 2017). Libraries were constructed by 5' RACE. TCRdb records Illumina HiSeq 2500 as the sequencer. A second PCR of roughly 7 to 11 cycles was performed with a sample-barcoded 5' primer and a J-beta primer mix. TCRdb reprocessed the public reads (quality trimming at Q25 with fastp, clone calling with MiXCR) and kept in-frame beta chains. Every distinct CDR3 protein forms one entry, paired with its most common genes and DNA. This sample has about 1.4 million distinct CDR3 sequences in its table, and 59% of those were observed once. The ten largest account for about 6.7% of the sample. The source material was blood. The receptors shown here come from a man younger than 30 in good health.

The J gene is TRBJ1-4, the V gene TRBV7-9; 8 nucleotides line up with TRBD1. V shed 8 bases, J shed 2 bases, and the junction held 10 bases outside the gene matches. Germline V lookup: CDR1 SEHNR, CDR2 FQNEAQ (reference sequence). The CDR3 length is 16 residues. CDR3 loop: CASEPPNRGTNEKLFF. CDR3 bases: TGTGCCAGCGAACCACCCAACAGGGGGACTAATGAAAAACTGTTTTTT.

The chain uses TRBV12-3 or TRBV12-4 and TRBJ2-3; D is ambiguous. The V and J ends lost 4 bases and 5 bases respectively, with 13 bases between them. CDR3 size: 14 residues. CDR3 loop: CASSSGPVEDTQYF. The CDR3 DNA is TGTGCCAGCAGTTCGGGCCCAGTTGAAGATACGCAGTATTTT.

The chain joins TRBV4-2 to TRBJ1-1; possible D gene TRBD1, 5 bases. Germline-derived CDR1 and CDR2 are LGHNA and YNFKEQ. This CDR3 has 14 amino acids. V gave up 1 base and J gave up 4 bases, with 10 bases separating them. The chain's CDR3 is CASSQGGGLTEAFF. CDR3 nucleotide sequence: TGTGCCAGCAGCCAAGGGGGGGGACTCACTGAAGCTTTCTTT.

The chain joins TRBV7-6 to TRBJ2-3; D is unclear. The CDR3 is made up of 15 amino acids. In germline, CDR1 is SGHVS, CDR2 FNYEAQ. Trimming removed 1 base at V and 1 base at J, with 9 bases between. The CDR3 reads CASSLVAEGTDTQYF. For the CDR3, the DNA is TGTGCCAGCAGCTTAGTCGCTGAGGGCACAGATACGCAGTATTTT.

V usage is TRBV29-1 and J usage is TRBJ1-6; 8 bases align to TRBD1. This CDR3 has 13 amino acids. Germline V gives CDR1 SQVTM, CDR2 ANQGSEA. V dropped 6 bases and J dropped 9; count of bases not matched to a gene: 7. As DNA, the CDR3 is TGCAGCGTAGGGACAGGATCTAGTTCACCCCTCCACTTT. It is translated as CSVGTGSSSPLHF.

The chain uses TRBV10-3 and TRBJ2-4, with 8 nucleotides matching TRBD1. The CDR3 is 15 residues long. In germline, CDR1 is ENHRY, CDR2 SYGVKD. V trimming: 0 bases; J trimming: 6 bases; junction bases outside the gene matches: 4. CDR3 nucleotide sequence: TGTGCCATCAGTGAGTCTAGGACAGGGCCAAACATTCAGTACTTC. Protein sequence: CAISESRTGPNIQYF.

This clonotype turned up a few times. V and J are TRBV27 and TRBJ2-4; 8 bases agree with TRBD1. Germline CDR1 reads MNHEY; CDR2 reads SMNVEV (reference sequence). The junction had 11 bases not matched to a gene; V was cut back by 5 bases and J by 8 bases. The CDR3 is made up of 15 amino acids. CDR3 sequence (DNA): TGTGCCAGCAGTATGACAGGGGCCCCAAGGGACATTCAGTACTTC. It yields the protein CASSMTGAPRDIQYF.

A few counts support this clonotype. This chain connects TRBV29-1 to TRBJ2-5, with D maybe TRBD1 (6 bases). V lost 4 bases, J lost 11 bases, and 20 bases lay in between. Per the germline V gene, CDR1 is SQVTM and CDR2 is ANQGSEA. The CDR3 is made up of 13 amino acids. CDR3 protein: CSVVNLGAGEQYF. CDR3 nucleotides: TGCAGCGTTGTGAACCTGGGGGCGGGTGAGCAGTACTTC.

This chain's CDR3 is CATSREGGLAKNIQYF. The CDR3 region has the DNA TGTGCCACCAGCAGAGAAGGGGGGCTAGCCAAAAACATTCAGTACTTC. The chain recombines TRBV15 with TRBJ2-4; TRBD1 or TRBD2 may be the D gene (6 bases each). V lost 0 bases to trimming and J lost 0 bases, with 9 bases between them. CDR1 and CDR2 (germline): LNHNV, YYDKDF (reference sequence). This CDR3 comprises 16 residues.

The J gene is TRBJ1-2, the V gene TRBV6-2 or TRBV6-3; no firm D call. CDR3 length: 13 residues. Trimming cost V 6 bases and J 2 bases, with 10 bases left between them. Germline-derived CDR1 and CDR2 are MNHEY and SVGEGT. As DNA, the CDR3 is TGTGCCAGCAGCACCGACATGAACTATGGCTACACCTTC. Translated, it gives CASSTDMNYGYTF.

This clonotype was observed once. This chain uses TRBV10-2 with TRBJ2-5; 10 bases agree with TRBD2. CDR3 length: 16 amino acids. Trimming cost V 5 bases and J 11 bases; bases outside gene matches: 17. Per the germline V gene, CDR1 is WSHSY and CDR2 is SAAADI. The CDR3 DNA reads TGCGCCAGCAGTATAGCGGGGGGAGTCGGCAGGGATGAGCAGTACTTC. Its translation: CASSIAGGVGRDEQYF.

The chain employs TRBV20-1 and TRBJ1-2; the D is unclear. This CDR3 region has 13 residues. Germline V gene lookup returns CDR1 DFQATT and CDR2 SNEGSKA (reference sequence). Trimming took 6 bases from V and 3 from J, leaving 14 bases between them. CDR3 residues: CSAAEPLHYGYTF. The CDR3 DNA reads TGCAGTGCGGCCGAGCCGCTCCACTATGGCTACACCTTC.

The J gene is TRBJ1-6, the V gene TRBV3-1; possibly TRBD1 for D (6 bases). V dropped 1 base and J dropped 7 bases, with 11 bases sitting between them. The germline CDR1 and CDR2 sequences are LGHDT and YNNKEL (reference sequence). The CDR3 extends over 15 amino acids. The CDR3: CASSQGITGNSPLHF. The CDR3 DNA reads TGTGCCAGCAGCCAAGGAATTACAGGGAATTCACCCCTCCACTTT.

The rearrangement uses TRBV7-9 and TRBJ2-7; 8 nucleotides match TRBD2. The germline V gene encodes CDR1 SEHNR and CDR2 FQNEAQ (reference sequence). The CDR3 is made up of 15 amino acids. V lost 3 bases and J lost 7; bases outside the gene matches: 11. CDR3 sequence: CASSFSGKAYNEQYF. The CDR3 DNA reads as TGTGCCAGCAGCTTTAGCGGGAAGGCCTACAATGAGCAGTACTTC.

The chain uses TRBV27 and TRBJ1-5; no definite D call. Germline V gene lookup returns CDR1 MNHEY and CDR2 SMNVEV (reference sequence). The ends were cut back, 4 bases at V and 3 bases at J, with 10 bases in the middle. There are 14 residues in the CDR3. In DNA, the CDR3 is TGTGCCAGCAGTTCGAGGCGGCCCAATCAGCCCCAGCATTTT. Its translation is CASSSRRPNQPQHF.

This clonotype appeared a single time. The chain recombines TRBV5-1 with TRBJ2-1, with D unclear. Per the germline V gene, CDR1 is SGHRS and CDR2 is YFSETQ. V lost 0 bases and J 4 bases, leaving 5 bases between the germline ends. The CDR3 contains 13 residues. In DNA, the CDR3 is TGCGCCAGCAGCTTGGTCGAGTACAATGAGCAGTTCTTC. Its protein product is CASSLVEYNEQFF.

This clonotype appeared a few times. The gene calls are TRBV4-1 and TRBJ1-2, with D unclear. V lost 4 bases, J lost 2 bases, and 14 bases lay in between. This CDR3 has 15 amino acids. Germline CDR1 MGHRA, CDR2 YSYEKL. The CDR3 DNA is TGCGCCAGCAGCCGACTGAAGGGCGGGAACTATGGCTACACCTTC. Amino acid sequence: CASSRLKGGNYGYTF.

The V and J genes are TRBV10-2 and TRBJ1-1; 9 bases are shared with TRBD1. The CDR3 has 19 residues. Losses at the gene ends were 3 bases for V and 4 bases for J; bases not matched to a gene: 18. Germline V lookup: CDR1 WSHSY, CDR2 SAAADI. The CDR3 protein is CASSDVGYLGDRDRTEAFF. CDR3 bases: TGCGCCAGCAGTGATGTAGGGTATTTGGGGGACAGGGACCGCACTGAAGCTTTCTTT.

This chain links TRBV4-1 with TRBJ2-1, with D maybe TRBD2 (6 bases). The length of the CDR3 is 16 residues. The V gene lost 1 base and the J gene lost 0 bases, with 10 bases spanning the gap. Germline-derived CDR1 and CDR2 are MGHRA and YSYEKL. CDR3 sequence reads: CASSQGQLASYNEQFF. Here the CDR3 DNA reads TGCGCCAGCAGCCAAGGCCAACTAGCCTCCTACAATGAGCAGTTCTTC.